Following are 25 T cell receptor beta chains from one sample sequenced in a study of OX40 agonist ivuxolimab in advanced cancers. The method was immunoSEQ multiplex PCR; TCRdb's version includes in-frame clones alone and lacks a portion of them. The profile shows roughly 86,000 clones, 92% of them singletons. This material consisted of CD4+ or CD8+ T cells sorted from blood, taken in a trial of the OX40 agonist ivuxolimab. The origin of the receptors is an adult with an advanced solid tumor such as melanoma, head and neck, liver or kidney cancer.

J is TRBJ2-2 and V is TRBV19; no firm D call. The CDR3 is made up of 14 amino acids. Trimming shortened V by 3 bases and J by 4 bases, and 9 bases separated the two germline ends. Germline values: CDR1 LNHDA, CDR2 SQIVND (reference sequence). The CDR3 DNA follows: TGTGCCAGTAGTATGCAACAGTCCACCGGGGAGCTGTTTTTT. This gives the protein CASSMQQSTGELFF.

The J gene is TRBJ2-7, the V gene TRBV7-3, with TRBD1 identical over 7 bases. From germline, CDR1 is SGHTA and CDR2 FQGTGA. The V gene end was trimmed by 2 bases and the J gene end by 6 bases; junction bases not matched to a gene: 7. The CDR3 covers 14 residues. The CDR3 bases are TGTGCCAGCAGCTTACGGACAGGCGTGGTCGAGCAGTACTTC. This sequence encodes CASSLRTGVVEQYF. The variable domain in full, completed from reference TRBV7-3 and TRBJ2-7, reads GAGVSQTPSNKVTEKGKYVELRCDPISGHTALYWYRQSLGQGPEFLIYFQGTGAADDSGLPNDRFFAVRPEGSVSTLKIQRTERGDSAVYLCASSLRTGVVEQYFGPGTRLTVT.

This chain links TRBV6-6 with TRBJ2-3; D possibly corresponds to TRBD1 (5 bases). The CDR3 length is 15 residues. Per the germline V gene, CDR1 is MNHNY and CDR2 is SVGAGI (reference sequence). Trimming took off 0 bases at V and 3 bases at J, with 10 bases between the two ends. CDR3 DNA: TGTGCCAGCAGTTACTCGAGACAGCTTACAGATACGCAGTATTTT. It translates to CASSYSRQLTDTQYF.

The chain is built from TRBV6-5 and TRBJ2-1, with 7 bases aligning to TRBD2. This CDR3 has 15 amino acids. The germline CDR1 and CDR2 sequences are MNHEY and SVGAGI. V trimming: 7 bases; J trimming: 13 bases; junction bases outside the gene matches: 19. The chain's CDR3 is CASTPRIMLGGEQFF. In nucleotides, the CDR3 is TGTGCCAGCACCCCCCGTATAATGTTGGGAGGGGAACAGTTCTTC.

The genes are TRBV28 and TRBJ2-7; tentatively, D is TRBD1 (5 bases). Per the germline V gene, CDR1 is MDHEN and CDR2 is SYDVKM. With 6 bases removed from V and 0 bases from J, the gap between germline ends came to 12 bases. There are 14 residues in the CDR3. The DNA for the CDR3 is TGTGCCAGCAGCCTCCCGCAGGGCTCCTACGAGCAGTACTTC. It yields the protein CASSLPQGSYEQYF.

The chain employs TRBV4-3 and TRBJ1-2; 7 bases fit TRBD1. Germline CDR1 LGHNA, CDR2 YSLEER. J lost 4 bases, V lost 4 bases, and 6 bases had no gene match. The CDR3 spans 14 residues. The CDR3 reads CASSPLDRAYGYTF. CDR3 in DNA: TGCGCCAGCAGCCCCCTCGACAGGGCCTATGGCTACACCTTC.

This chain joins TRBV6-5 and TRBJ2-3; TRBD1 matches 8 bases. CDR1 is MNHEY, CDR2 SVGAGI, per germline. The CDR3 runs 16 residues. V dropped 2 bases and J dropped 2; count of bases not matched to a gene: 6. The CDR3 loop reads CASSYRAGGNTDTQYF. Written as DNA, the CDR3 is TGTGCCAGCAGTTACAGGGCAGGGGGCAACACAGATACGCAGTATTTT.

The V gene is TRBV28, the J gene TRBJ2-7, with 15 bases that match TRBD2. The CDR3 runs 16 residues. Trimming removed 6 bases from V and 5 bases from J; junction bases left unmatched: 8. The germline V gene encodes CDR1 MDHEN and CDR2 SYDVKM. CDR3 nucleotide sequence: TGTGCCAGCAGGTGGACTAGCGGGAGGGCGAGAGACGAGCAGTACTTC. It yields the protein CASRWTSGRARDEQYF.

The genes are TRBV30 and TRBJ2-7, with D possibly matching TRBD1 (6 bases). The CDR3 length is 12 residues. Germline V lookup: CDR1 GTSNPN, CDR2 SVGIG (reference sequence). Trimming took 1 base from V and 9 from J, leaving 13 bases between them. The CDR3 loop is CAWSGGQSMQYF. In nucleotides, the CDR3 is TGTGCCTGGAGTGGAGGACAGTCTATGCAGTACTTC.

The chain is built from TRBV2 and TRBJ1-5, with D hard to call. In germline, CDR1 is SNHLY, CDR2 FYNNEI. V was clipped by 3 bases and J by 4 bases, with 16 bases between them. This CDR3 has 16 residues. The CDR3 coding sequence is TGTGCCAGCAGTGACTGGGCCCTAAGTAAAAATCAGCCCCAGCATTTT. Translating it yields CASSDWALSKNQPQHF.

J is TRBJ2-3 and V is TRBV7-9, with D possibly TRBD1 on 5 matching bases. Looked up from germline, CDR1 is SEHNR and CDR2 is FQNEAQ (reference sequence). CDR3 length: 14 amino acids. Trimming stripped 5 bases from V and 2 bases from J, with 11 bases between. The CDR3 protein is CASSPGQVTDTQYF. The CDR3 DNA reads TGTGCCAGCAGCCCCGGACAAGTCACAGATACGCAGTATTTT.

This clone was detected only once. The chain recombines TRBV7-3 with TRBJ2-2; 7 positions agree with TRBD2. V lost 5 bases to trimming and J lost 5 bases; unmatched junction nucleotides: 8. Germline V gene sequence: CDR1 SGHTA, CDR2 FQGTGA. The length of the CDR3 is 15 residues. CDR3 protein: CASSKLALGTGELFF. The CDR3 DNA sequence: TGTGCCAGCAGCAAACTAGCGCTTGGGACCGGGGAGCTGTTTTTT.

The genes are TRBV11-2 and TRBJ2-3; D might be TRBD2 (6 bases). The CDR3 spans 13 residues. CDR1 is SGHAT, CDR2 FQNNGV, per germline. Trimming pared 6 bases from V and 0 bases from J, leaving 7 bases between. The CDR3 nucleotides are TGTGCCAGCAGAAGCGGGAGCACAGATACGCAGTATTTT. Amino acid sequence: CASRSGSTDTQYF.

The chain recombines TRBV6-5 with TRBJ2-1; 9 nucleotides match TRBD2. The V gene's germline CDR1 is MNHEY and CDR2 SVGAGI. Germline trimming cut 0 bases from V and 3 bases from J; bases unmatched to any gene: 3. The CDR3 contains 16 residues. CDR3 DNA sequence: TGTGCCAGCAGTTACTCAAGCGGGAGGCTCTACAATGAGCAGTTCTTC. It is translated as CASSYSSGRLYNEQFF.

The rearrangement links TRBV5-6 to TRBJ2-6, with D maybe TRBD1 (6 bases). Per germline, CDR1 SGHDT and CDR2 YYEEEE. The CDR3 contains 15 residues. Trimming removed 2 bases at V and 2 bases at J, with 8 bases between. The CDR3 region has the DNA TGTGCCAGCAGCTTCCGGGACACTGGGGCCAACGTCCTGACTTTC. Its protein is CASSFRDTGANVLTF.

Only one count was recorded for this clone. CDR3 protein: CASSRPGAGNIQYF. The CDR3 nucleotides are TGTGCCAGTAGTAGACCTGGGGCGGGAAACATTCAGTACTTC. The J gene is TRBJ2-4, the V gene TRBV19; D may correspond to TRBD1 or TRBD2 (5 bases each). The CDR3 extends over 14 amino acids. Per germline, CDR1 LNHDA and CDR2 SQIVND (reference sequence). Trimming removed 4 bases at V and 6 bases at J, with 13 bases between.

The chain couples TRBV11-3 to TRBJ2-1; no definite D call. The V gene lost 1 base and the J gene lost 9 bases, with 16 bases spanning the gap. CDR3 length equals 15 residues. The germline CDR1 and CDR2 sequences are SGHNT and YENEEA. CDR3 in DNA: TGTGCCAGCAGCTTAGGCTCCTACCAGTCGGGTGAGCAGTTCTTC. The encoded protein is CASSLGSYQSGEQFF.

The V call is TRBV28, the J call TRBJ2-5, with 10 bases identical to TRBD2. J lost 5 bases, V lost 4 bases, and 7 bases had no gene match. This CDR3 has 15 residues. CDR1 is MDHEN, CDR2 SYDVKM, per germline. The CDR3 coding sequence is TGTGCCAGCAGTTCTAGCGGGAGAGGGGCTGAGACCCAGTACTTC. This gives the protein CASSSSGRGAETQYF.

The J gene is TRBJ1-5, the V gene TRBV30, with D hard to call. This CDR3 is built from 13 residues. Germline V gene lookup returns CDR1 GTSNPN and CDR2 SVGIG (reference sequence). V was cut by 0 bases and J by 7 bases, with 10 bases left in between. CDR3 amino acids: CAWSVEGYQPQHF. In DNA form, the CDR3 reads TGTGCCTGGAGTGTTGAAGGGTACCAGCCCCAGCATTTT.

The rearrangement links TRBV18 to TRBJ2-5, with 7 bases that match TRBD2. CDR3 length equals 13 residues. The trim removed 3 bases at V and 7 bases at J, leaving 5 bases unmatched. Germline V gene sequence: CDR1 KGHSH, CDR2 LQKENI. The CDR3 DNA reads TGTGCCAGCTCACCTCCCGGGGAGGGGACCCAGTACTTC. Translated: CASSPPGEGTQYF.

The chain uses TRBV19 and TRBJ1-5; D is perhaps TRBD1 (5 bases). Trimming pared 1 base from V and 4 bases from J, leaving 11 bases between. This CDR3 comprises 15 residues. Germline CDR1 reads LNHDA; CDR2 reads SQIVND (reference sequence). The CDR3 DNA sequence: TGTGCCAGTAGTATAGGCGGGGGGATAAATCAGCCCCAGCATTTT. It is translated as CASSIGGGINQPQHF.

V is TRBV5-4 and J is TRBJ1-4, with unresolved D. V was pared by 2 bases and J by 10 bases, with 18 bases between. Germline loops: CDR1 SGHNT, CDR2 YYREEE (reference sequence). This CDR3 contains 15 residues. The DNA of the CDR3 is TGTGCCAGCAGCTTCAACGGTCTTGTTGTGGGAAAACTGTTTTTT. It yields the protein CASSFNGLVVGKLFF.

V is TRBV4-2 and J is TRBJ2-7; D tentatively reads TRBD1 or TRBD2 (6 bases each). The CDR3 runs 15 residues. Trimming shortened V by 1 base and J by 3 bases, and 13 bases separated the two germline ends. Germline V gene lookup returns CDR1 LGHNA and CDR2 YNFKEQ. CDR3 in DNA: TGTGCCAGCAGCCAAGGGGGGGCGGGCATCTACGAGCAGTACTTC. Translating it yields CASSQGGAGIYEQYF.

This chain links TRBV30 with TRBJ1-1; a weak D match, TRBD1 (5 bases). Trimming shortened V by 0 bases and J by 4 bases, and 9 bases separated the two germline ends. Germline values: CDR1 GTSNPN, CDR2 SVGIG (reference sequence). There are 13 residues in the CDR3. The CDR3 sequence is CAWSVSGLTEAFF. The CDR3 DNA reads TGTGCCTGGAGTGTATCAGGGCTCACTGAAGCTTTCTTT. The whole variable domain, remainder taken from reference TRBV30 and TRBJ1-1, is SQTIHQWPATLVQPVGSPLSLECTVEGTSNPNLYWYRQAAGRGLQLLFYSVGIGQISSEVPQNLSASRPQDRQFILSSKKLLLSDSGFYLCAWSVSGLTEAFFGQGTRLTVV.

This clone was recorded only once. The J gene is TRBJ2-1, the V gene TRBV10-3, with 7 positions matching TRBD2. There are 15 residues in the CDR3. V lost 7 bases, J lost 8 bases, and 14 bases stayed unmatched. Germline V gives CDR1 ENHRY, CDR2 SYGVKD. CDR3 DNA sequence: TGTGCCATCAATCGTCTGGGCGGGAGCTGGGATGAGCAGTTCTTC. Its translation is CAINRLGGSWDEQFF.